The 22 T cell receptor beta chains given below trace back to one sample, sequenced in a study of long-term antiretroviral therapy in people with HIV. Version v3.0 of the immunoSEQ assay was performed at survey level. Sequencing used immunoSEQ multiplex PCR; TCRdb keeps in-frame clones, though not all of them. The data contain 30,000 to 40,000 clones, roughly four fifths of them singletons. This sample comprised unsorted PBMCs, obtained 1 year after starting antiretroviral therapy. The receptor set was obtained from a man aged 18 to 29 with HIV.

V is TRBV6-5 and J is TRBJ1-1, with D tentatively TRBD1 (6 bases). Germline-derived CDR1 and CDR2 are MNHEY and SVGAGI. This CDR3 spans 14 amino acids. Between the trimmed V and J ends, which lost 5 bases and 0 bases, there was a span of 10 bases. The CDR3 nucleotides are TGTGCCAGCAGTAACAGGGAGATGAACACTGAAGCTTTCTTT. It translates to CASSNREMNTEAFF.

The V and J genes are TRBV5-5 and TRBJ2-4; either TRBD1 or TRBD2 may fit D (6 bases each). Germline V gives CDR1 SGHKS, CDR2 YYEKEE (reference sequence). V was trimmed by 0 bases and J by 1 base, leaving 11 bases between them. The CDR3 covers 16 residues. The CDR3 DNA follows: TGTGCCAGCAGCTTGGCTCCGGGGGCGGCCAAAAACATTCAGTACTTC. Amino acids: CASSLAPGAAKNIQYF.

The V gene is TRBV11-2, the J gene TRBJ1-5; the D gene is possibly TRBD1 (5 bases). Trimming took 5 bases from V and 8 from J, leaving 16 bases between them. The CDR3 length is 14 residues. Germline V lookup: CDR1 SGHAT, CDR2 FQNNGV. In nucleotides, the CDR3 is TGTGCCAGCAGCCGTACAGGAGCGGGGGAGCCCCAGCATTTT. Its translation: CASSRTGAGEPQHF.

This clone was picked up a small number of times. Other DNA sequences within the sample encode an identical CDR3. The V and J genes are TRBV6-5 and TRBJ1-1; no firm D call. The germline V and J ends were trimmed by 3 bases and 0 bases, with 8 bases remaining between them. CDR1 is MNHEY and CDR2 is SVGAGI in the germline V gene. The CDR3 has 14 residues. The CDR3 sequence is CASSYGGLNTEAFF. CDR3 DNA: TGTGCCAGCAGTTATGGAGGGTTGAACACTGAAGCTTTCTTT.

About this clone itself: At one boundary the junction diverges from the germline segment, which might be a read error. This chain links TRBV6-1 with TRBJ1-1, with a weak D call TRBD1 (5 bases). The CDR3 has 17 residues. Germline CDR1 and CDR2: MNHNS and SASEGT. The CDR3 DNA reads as TGTGCCAGCAGTGAATTGGCGATCGGGGGTTTGAAGACTGAAGCTTTCTTT. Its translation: CASSELAIGGLKTEAFF.

The CDR3 is CASSRYRAVLPRTSGGLQETQYF. The CDR3 DNA follows: TGTGCCAGCAGCCGGTACCGGGCCGTCCTTCCCCGGACTAGCGGAGGCCTCCAAGAGACCCAGTACTTC. The chain has TRBV27 and TRBJ2-5; 10 bases agree with TRBD2. The V and J ends lost 6 bases and 1 base, in that order; junction bases with no gene match: 29. CDR3 length equals 23 residues. CDR1 is MNHEY, CDR2 SMNVEV, per germline (reference sequence).

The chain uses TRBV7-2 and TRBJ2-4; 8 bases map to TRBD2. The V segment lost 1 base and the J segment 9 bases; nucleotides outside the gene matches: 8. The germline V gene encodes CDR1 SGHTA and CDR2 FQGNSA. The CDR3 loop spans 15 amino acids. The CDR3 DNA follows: TGTGCCAGCAGCTTAGTACCAGCGGGAGTGAGCATTCAGTACTTC. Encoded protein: CASSLVPAGVSIQYF.

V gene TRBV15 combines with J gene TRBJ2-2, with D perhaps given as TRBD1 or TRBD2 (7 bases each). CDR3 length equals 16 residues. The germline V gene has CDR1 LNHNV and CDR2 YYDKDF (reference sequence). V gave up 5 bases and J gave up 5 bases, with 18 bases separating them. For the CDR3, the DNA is TGTGCCACCAGCGAAAGGGAGGGGGCCTGGACCGGGGAGCTGTTTTTT. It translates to CATSEREGAWTGELFF. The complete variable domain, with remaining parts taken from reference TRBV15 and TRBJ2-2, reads DAMVIQNPRYQVTQFGKPVTLSCSQTLNHNVMYWYQQKSSQAPKLLFHYYDKDFNNEADTPDNFQSRRPNTSFCFLDIRSPGLGDTAMYLCATSEREGAWTGELFFGEGSRLTVL.

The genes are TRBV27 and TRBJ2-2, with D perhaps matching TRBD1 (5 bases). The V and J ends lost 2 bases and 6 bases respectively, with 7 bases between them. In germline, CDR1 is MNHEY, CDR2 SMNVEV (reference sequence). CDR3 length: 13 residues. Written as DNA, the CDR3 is TGTGCCAGCAGTTTAGTACAGGCCGGGGAGCTGTTTTTT. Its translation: CASSLVQAGELFF.

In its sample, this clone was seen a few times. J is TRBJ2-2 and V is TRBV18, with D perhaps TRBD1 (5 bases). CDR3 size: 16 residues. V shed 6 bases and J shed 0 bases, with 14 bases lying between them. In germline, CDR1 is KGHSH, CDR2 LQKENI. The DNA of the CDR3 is TGTGCCAGCTCCCCCATCAGGGCCGCGAACACCGGGGAGCTGTTTTTT. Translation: CASSPIRAANTGELFF.

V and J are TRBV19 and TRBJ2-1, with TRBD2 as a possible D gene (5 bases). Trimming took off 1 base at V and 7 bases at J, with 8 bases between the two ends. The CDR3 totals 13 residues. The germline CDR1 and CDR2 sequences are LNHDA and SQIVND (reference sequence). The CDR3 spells CASSIVGNNEQFF. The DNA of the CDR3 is TGTGCCAGTAGTATAGTCGGGAATAATGAGCAGTTCTTC.

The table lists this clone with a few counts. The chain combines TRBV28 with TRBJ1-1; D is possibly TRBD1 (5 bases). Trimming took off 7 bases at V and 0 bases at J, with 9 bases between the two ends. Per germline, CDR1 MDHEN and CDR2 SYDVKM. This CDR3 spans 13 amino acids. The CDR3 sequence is CASIRTLNTEAFF. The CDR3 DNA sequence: TGTGCCAGCATCCGGACACTGAACACTGAAGCTTTCTTT.

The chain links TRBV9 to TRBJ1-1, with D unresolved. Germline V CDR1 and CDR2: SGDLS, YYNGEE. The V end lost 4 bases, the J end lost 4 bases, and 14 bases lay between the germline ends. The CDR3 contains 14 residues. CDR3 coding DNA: TGTGCCAGCAGCCCCCAGAGGAGGAGCACTGAAGCTTTCTTT. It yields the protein CASSPQRRSTEAFF.

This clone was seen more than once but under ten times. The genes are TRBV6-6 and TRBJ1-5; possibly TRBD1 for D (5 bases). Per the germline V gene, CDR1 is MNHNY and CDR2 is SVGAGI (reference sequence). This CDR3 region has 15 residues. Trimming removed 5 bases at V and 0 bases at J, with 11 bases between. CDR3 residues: CASSRQTDSNQPQHF. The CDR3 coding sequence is TGTGCCAGCAGTAGACAGACCGATAGCAATCAGCCCCAGCATTTT.

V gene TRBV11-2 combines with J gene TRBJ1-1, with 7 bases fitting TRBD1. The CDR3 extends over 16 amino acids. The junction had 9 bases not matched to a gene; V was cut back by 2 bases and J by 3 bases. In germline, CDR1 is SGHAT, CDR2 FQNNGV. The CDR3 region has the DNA TGTGCCAGCAGCTTACAAGTTGGGACAGCTCACACTGAAGCTTTCTTT. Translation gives CASSLQVGTAHTEAFF.

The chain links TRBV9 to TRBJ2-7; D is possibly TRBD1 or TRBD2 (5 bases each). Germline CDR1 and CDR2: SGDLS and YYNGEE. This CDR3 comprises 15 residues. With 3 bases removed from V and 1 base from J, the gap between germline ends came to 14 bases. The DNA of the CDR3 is TGTGCCAGCAGCGCTCAGGGTGGGGGATCCTACGAGCAGTACTTC. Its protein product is CASSAQGGGSYEQYF.

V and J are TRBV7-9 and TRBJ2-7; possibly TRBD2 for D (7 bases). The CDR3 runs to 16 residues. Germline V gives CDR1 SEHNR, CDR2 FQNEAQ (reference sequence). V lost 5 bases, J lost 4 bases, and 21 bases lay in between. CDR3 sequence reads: CASSDNGGAQLYEQYF. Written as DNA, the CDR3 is TGTGCCAGCAGCGACAATGGGGGGGCCCAACTTTACGAGCAGTACTTC. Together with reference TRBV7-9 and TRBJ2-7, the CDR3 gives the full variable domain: DTGVSQNPRHKITKRGQNVTFRCDPISEHNRLYWYRQTLGQGPEFLTYFQNEAQLEKSRLLSDRFSAERPKGSFSTLEIQRTEQGDSAMYLCASSDNGGAQLYEQYFGPGTRLTVT.

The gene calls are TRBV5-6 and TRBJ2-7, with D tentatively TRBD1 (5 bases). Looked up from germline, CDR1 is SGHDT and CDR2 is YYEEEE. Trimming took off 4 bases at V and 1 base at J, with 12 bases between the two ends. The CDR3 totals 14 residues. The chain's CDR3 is CASSPGRGSYEQYF. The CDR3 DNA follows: TGTGCCAGCAGCCCAGGTAGGGGATCCTACGAGCAGTACTTC. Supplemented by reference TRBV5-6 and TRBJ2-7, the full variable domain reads DAGVTQSPTHLIKTRGQQVTLRCSPKSGHDTVSWYQQALGQGPQFIFQYYEEEERQRGNFPDRFSGHQFPNYSSELNVNALLLGDSALYLCASSPGRGSYEQYFGPGTRLTVT.

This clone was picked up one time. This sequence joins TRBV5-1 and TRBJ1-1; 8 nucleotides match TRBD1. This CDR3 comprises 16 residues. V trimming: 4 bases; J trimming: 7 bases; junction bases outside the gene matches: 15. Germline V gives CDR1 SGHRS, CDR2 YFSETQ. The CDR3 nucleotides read TGCGCCAGCAGCCCCACCAGACAGGGGCCGCCCGATGAAGCTTTCTTT. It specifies CASSPTRQGPPDEAFF.

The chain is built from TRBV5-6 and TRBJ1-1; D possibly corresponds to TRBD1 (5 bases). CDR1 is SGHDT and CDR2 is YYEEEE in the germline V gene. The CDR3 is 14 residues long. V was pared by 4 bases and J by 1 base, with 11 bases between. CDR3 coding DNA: TGTGCCAGCAGCCGGGGACCCTCGAACACTGAAGCTTTCTTT. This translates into CASSRGPSNTEAFF.

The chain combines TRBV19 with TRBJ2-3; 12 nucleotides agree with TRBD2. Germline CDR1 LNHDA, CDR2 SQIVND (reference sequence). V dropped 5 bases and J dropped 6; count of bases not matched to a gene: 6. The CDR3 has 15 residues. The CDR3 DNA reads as TGTGCCAGTAGTCCTAGCGGGAGGGGGTCGGATACGCAGTATTTT. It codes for CASSPSGRGSDTQYF.

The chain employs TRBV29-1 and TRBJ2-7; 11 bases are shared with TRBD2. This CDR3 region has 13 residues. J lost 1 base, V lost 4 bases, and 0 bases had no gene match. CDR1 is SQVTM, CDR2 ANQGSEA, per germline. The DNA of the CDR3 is TGCAGCGTTGGACTAGCGGGGTCCTACGAGCAGTACTTC. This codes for CSVGLAGSYEQYF.